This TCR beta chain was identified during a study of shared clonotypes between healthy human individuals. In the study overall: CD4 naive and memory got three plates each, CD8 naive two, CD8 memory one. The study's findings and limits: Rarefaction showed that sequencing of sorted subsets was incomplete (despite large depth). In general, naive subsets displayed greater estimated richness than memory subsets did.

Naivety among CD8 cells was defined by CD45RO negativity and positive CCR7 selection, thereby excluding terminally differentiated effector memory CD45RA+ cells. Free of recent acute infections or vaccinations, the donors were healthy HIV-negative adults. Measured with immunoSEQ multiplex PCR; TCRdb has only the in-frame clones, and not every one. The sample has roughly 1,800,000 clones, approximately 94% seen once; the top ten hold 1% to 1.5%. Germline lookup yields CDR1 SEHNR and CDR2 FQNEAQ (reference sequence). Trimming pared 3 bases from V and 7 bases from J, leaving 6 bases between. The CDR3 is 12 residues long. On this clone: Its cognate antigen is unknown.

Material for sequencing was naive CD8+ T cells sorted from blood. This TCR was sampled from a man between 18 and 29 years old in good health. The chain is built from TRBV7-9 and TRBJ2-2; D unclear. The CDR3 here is CASSFGGGELFF. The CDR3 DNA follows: TGTGCCAGCAGCTTTGGTGGCGGGGAGCTGTTTTTT.